This T cell receptor (beta chain) was recovered during a study of Ad26.COV2.S vaccination and SARS-CoV-2 variants. Notes on the study in general: Breadth measured for non-spike TCRs was similar across vaccine and placebo recipients. People who got the vaccine had more spike-specific TCR breadth than people who got placebo.

This clone occurred once. Its antigen is as yet unknown. The treatment: 15 to 20 received Ad26.COV2.S at low or high dose, single or two shots; about five received placebo; per-sample allocation not given. Day 63 following the first vaccine or placebo injection was when the samples were taken. The donor was a Boston adult aged 18-55 years. Vaccination employed an Ad26 vector expressing the Wuhan-strain SARS-CoV-2 spike. Repertoires were generated with immunoSEQ multiplex PCR, while TCRdb's copy carries only in-frame clones and drops some. The table has 430,000 or so clones, 80% to 95% seen once; the top ten hold about 12%. The CDR3 loop spans 14 amino acids. J gave up 0 bases and V 7 bases, and 5 bases lay outside the gene matches. The germline V gene has CDR1 MDHEN and CDR2 SYDVKM.

The chain is built from TRBV28 and TRBJ1-1; 7 bases map to TRBD1. This clonotype was sampled from a person aged 18-60 years who received the Ad26.COV2.S COVID-19 vaccine or a placebo. Sequenced material: peripheral blood, taken in a trial of Ad26.COV2.S vaccine versus placebo. The CDR3 sequence is CASKYRGMNTEAFF. As DNA, the CDR3 is TGTGCCAGCAAATACAGGGGAATGAACACTGAAGCTTTCTTT.